These T cell receptor beta chains were read from a single sample in a study of T cell repertoires in cytomegalovirus infection. MiXCR was run by TCRdb on the reads, yielding one entry per CDR3 protein. The table records approximately 500,000 distinct CDR3 sequences, about 10% of them present only once. Sequenced sample: PBMCs. Receptor source: a human donor in good health (CMV status not recorded). Some clones in this sample may be carry-over from other donors' samples. Each CDR3 is given with its conserved first and last residue. The order of the fields is D gene, V gene, clone size, J gene, CDR3 protein, CDR3 DNA. A D gene is named only where the DNA matches it firmly. A clone size is listed for some rows: how often the clone was seen (once, few, many), or a class if it is expanded.

D: NA; V: TRBV28; size: many; J: TRBJ2-2; CDR3: CASSRWNRELFF; DNA: TGTGCCAGCAGTCGGTGGAATAGGGAGCTGTTTTTT
D: TRBD1; V: TRBV18; size: few; J: TRBJ1-4; CDR3: CASSPFGTGGEKLFF; DNA: TGTGCCAGCTCACCATTCGGGACAGGTGGTGAAAAACTGTTTTTT
D: NA; V: TRBV25-1; size: NA; J: TRBJ2-3; CDR3: CASSEDLLDTQYF; DNA: TGTGCCAGCAGTGAGGACTTGCTGGATACGCAGTATTTT
D: NA; V: TRBV7-9; size: once; J: TRBJ2-2; CDR3: CASSLTLADGELFF; DNA: TGTGCCAGCAGTCTCACCTTGGCGGACGGGGAGCTGTTTTTT
D: NA; V: TRBV5-1; size: few; J: TRBJ2-7; CDR3: CASSLAPASYEQYF; DNA: TGCGCCAGCAGCTTGGCCCCAGCCTCCTACGAGCAGTACTTC
D: NA; V: TRBV12-3/TRBV12-4; size: many; J: TRBJ1-5; CDR3: CASSLASRGPQHF; DNA: TGTGCCAGCAGTTTAGCCAGCCGGGGGCCTCAGCATTTT
D: NA; V: TRBV11-2; size: many; J: TRBJ1-1; CDR3: CASSPIHGRGWAEAFF; DNA: TGTGCCAGCAGCCCGATCCATGGGAGGGGGTGGGCTGAAGCTTTCTTT
D: NA; V: TRBV29-1; size: NA; J: TRBJ2-7; CDR3: CSVEDGRGRGTYEQYF; DNA: TGCAGCGTTGAAGATGGACGAGGGAGAGGCACCTACGAGCAGTACTTC
D: NA; V: TRBV24-1; size: many; J: TRBJ2-1; CDR3: CATSDHTLLGNEQFF; DNA: TGTGCCACCAGTGATCACACCCTACTAGGCAATGAGCAGTTCTTC
D: NA; V: TRBV3-1; size: many; J: TRBJ2-4; CDR3: CASSQTENIQYF; DNA: TGTGCCAGCAGCCAAACGGAAAACATTCAGTACTTC
D: TRBD1; V: TRBV5-4; size: many; J: TRBJ2-2; CDR3: CASSPQGADTGELFF; DNA: TGTGCCAGCAGCCCGCAGGGGGCAGACACCGGGGAGCTGTTTTTT
D: NA; V: TRBV6-8; size: once; J: TRBJ2-3; CDR3: CASSYSQACTDTQYF; DNA: TGTGCCAGCAGTTACTCCCAAGCTTGCACAGATACGCAGTATTTT
D: NA; V: TRBV6-1; size: many; J: TRBJ1-4; CDR3: CASSSSPEKLFF; DNA: TGTGCCAGCAGTTCCTCACCTGAAAAACTGTTTTTT
D: NA; V: TRBV5-1; size: many; J: TRBJ2-3; CDR3: CASSPWGPNTDTQYF; DNA: TGCGCCAGCAGTCCCTGGGGACCCAACACAGATACGCAGTATTTT
D: NA; V: TRBV12-5; size: many; J: TRBJ2-7; CDR3: CASGLITYEQYF; DNA: TGTGCTAGTGGTTTGATTACCTACGAGCAGTACTTC
D: TRBD1; V: TRBV6-1; size: many; J: TRBJ2-3; CDR3: CASSSEQGARTDTQYF; DNA: TGTGCCAGCAGTTCGGAACAGGGGGCGCGGACAGATACGCAGTATTTT
D: TRBD2; V: TRBV3-1; size: NA; J: TRBJ2-1; CDR3: CASSQGGGSQNEQFF; DNA: TGTGCCAGCAGCCAAGGGGGCGGGAGTCAAAATGAGCAGTTCTTC
D: TRBD1; V: TRBV28; size: NA; J: TRBJ1-4; CDR3: CASNQGAVSNEKLFF; DNA: TGTGCCAGCAACCAGGGGGCGGTCTCTAATGAAAAACTGTTTTTT
D: NA; V: TRBV29-1; size: many; J: TRBJ2-1; CDR3: CSVDDPGIYSSYNEQFF; DNA: TGCAGCGTTGATGATCCCGGCATATATAGCTCCTACAATGAGCAGTTCTTC
D: NA; V: TRBV25-1; size: NA; J: TRBJ1-2; CDR3: CASGRPGDYGYTF; DNA: TGTGCCAGCGGACGCCCAGGGGACTATGGCTACACCTTC
D: NA; V: TRBV5-1; size: NA; J: TRBJ1-2; CDR3: CASSVGKNSGYTF; DNA: TGCGCCAGCAGTGTAGGGAAGAACTCAGGCTACACCTTC
D: NA; V: TRBV10-3; size: many; J: TRBJ2-3; CDR3: CAISEGSVGDTQYF; DNA: TGTGCCATCAGTGAGGGGTCTGTAGGAGATACGCAGTATTTT
D: NA; V: TRBV7-2; size: many; J: TRBJ2-5; CDR3: CASSLGYDLETQYF; DNA: TGTGCCAGCAGCTTGGGGTACGATTTGGAGACCCAGTACTTC
D: NA; V: TRBV27; size: few; J: TRBJ2-2; CDR3: CASSLQGSKTGELFF; DNA: TGTGCCAGCAGTTTACAGGGGAGTAAGACCGGGGAGCTGTTTTTT
D: TRBD2; V: TRBV7-6; size: NA; J: TRBJ2-7; CDR3: CASSLYLAGGKDNEQYF; DNA: TGTGCCAGCAGCTTATACCTAGCGGGGGGTAAAGATAACGAGCAGTACTTC
D: NA; V: TRBV12-3/TRBV12-4; size: NA; J: TRBJ1-2; CDR3: CASSIPGWGYTF; DNA: TGTGCCAGCAGTATCCCAGGTTGGGGCTACACCTTC
D: NA; V: TRBV3-1; size: NA; J: TRBJ2-1; CDR3: CASSQEELVYNEQFF; DNA: TGTGCCAGCAGCCAAGAAGAACTAGTCTACAATGAGCAGTTCTTC
D: NA; V: TRBV20-1; size: few; J: TRBJ2-3; CDR3: CSARSTVGGTDTQYF; DNA: TGCAGTGCTAGATCAACTGTCGGGGGCACAGATACGCAGTATTTT
D: NA; V: TRBV20-1; size: NA; J: TRBJ2-5; CDR3: CSARVKETQYF; DNA: TGCAGTGCTAGGGTGAAGGAGACCCAGTACTTC
D: TRBD2; V: TRBV7-2; size: many; J: TRBJ2-1; CDR3: CASSMTSGRRNEQFF; DNA: TGTGCCAGCAGCATGACTAGCGGAAGACGCAATGAGCAGTTCTTC
D: TRBD1; V: TRBV5-1; size: NA; J: TRBJ2-7; CDR3: CASSSGTGVPLDEQYF; DNA: TGCGCCAGCAGTTCCGGGACAGGGGTTCCATTGGACGAGCAGTACTTC
D: NA; V: TRBV30; size: NA; J: TRBJ1-2; CDR3: CAWRAKLKGYTF; DNA: TGTGCCTGGAGGGCCAAGCTCAAAGGCTACACCTTC
D: NA; V: TRBV29-1; size: many; J: TRBJ2-5; CDR3: CSVGGWEETQYF; DNA: TGCAGCGTTGGGGGTTGGGAGGAGACCCAGTACTTC
D: NA; V: TRBV12-3/TRBV12-4; size: many; J: TRBJ1-1; CDR3: CASSLAKGVRAFF; DNA: TGTGCCAGCAGTCTGGCGAAGGGGGTTCGGGCTTTCTTT
D: NA; V: TRBV6-5; size: NA; J: TRBJ1-1; CDR3: CASSYQNAFF; DNA: TGTGCCAGCAGTTATCAGAACGCTTTCTTT